One sample yielded the 12 T cell receptor beta chains listed below, sequenced in a study of glioma-infiltrating T cells after dendritic cell vaccination. Sequencing was performed with immunoSEQ multiplex PCR; in TCRdb, only in-frame clones are kept and a portion is missing. The repertoire holds about 90,000 clones, with more than 70% as singletons. Sequencing was performed on blood, taken before dendritic cell vaccination. These receptor sequences come from a human donor with glioblastoma.

The CDR3 DNA reads TGCGCCAGCACCGCGGGCCAGTGTGTAGAGACCCAGTACTTC. As protein: CASTAGQCVETQYF. The chain employs TRBV23-1 and TRBJ2-5, with D tentatively TRBD2 (5 bases). TRBV23-1 is placed among ORFs of uncertain function. The CDR3 has 14 amino acids. The V end lost 7 bases, the J end lost 4 bases, and 16 bases lay between the germline ends.

This clone was counted once. The CDR3 region is CASSSQGSGQETQYF. Written as DNA, the CDR3 is TGCGCCAGCAGCTCACAGGGGAGTGGGCAAGAGACCCAGTACTTC. The rearrangement links TRBV5-1 to TRBJ2-5, with 7 bases fitting TRBD1. CDR3 size: 15 residues. CDR1 is SGHRS and CDR2 is YFSETQ in the germline V gene. V dropped 3 bases and J dropped 2; count of bases not matched to a gene: 7.

The rearrangement joins TRBV29-1 to TRBJ1-1; no firm D call. Trimming cost V 3 bases and J 1 base, with 6 bases left between them. CDR1 is SQVTM and CDR2 is ANQGSEA in the germline V gene. The CDR3 is 12 residues long. CDR3 DNA sequence: TGCAGCGTTGACGCGTCGAACACTGAAGCTTTCTTT. The encoded protein is CSVDASNTEAFF.

The J gene is TRBJ2-3, the V gene TRBV5-1; D not certain. The CDR3 is made up of 13 amino acids. The germline V and J ends were trimmed by 9 bases and 0 bases, with 11 bases remaining between them. CDR1 is SGHRS and CDR2 is YFSETQ in the germline V gene. The CDR3 sequence is CATQITSTDTQYF. The CDR3 nucleotides read TGCGCCACCCAAATTACTAGCACAGATACGCAGTATTTT.

The J gene is TRBJ2-7, the V gene TRBV18; 8 positions match TRBD1. In germline, CDR1 is KGHSH, CDR2 LQKENI. The CDR3 is made up of 17 amino acids. V gave up 6 bases and J gave up 7 bases; unmatched junction bases: 20. As DNA, the CDR3 is TGTGCCAGCTCGCAAACCATCCCGGGACAGGTTATCCATGAGCAGTACTTC. The encoded protein is CASSQTIPGQVIHEQYF.

The chain links TRBV7-9 to TRBJ1-2, with a tentative D call TRBD1 (6 bases). Trimming shortened V by 2 bases and J by 8 bases, and 12 bases separated the two germline ends. Looked up from germline, CDR1 is SEHNR and CDR2 is FQNEAQ (reference sequence). This CDR3 spans 13 amino acids. The CDR3 here is CASSLLTGIGYTF. CDR3 DNA sequence: TGTGCCAGCAGCTTACTGACAGGAATCGGCTACACCTTC.

This rearrangement joins TRBV5-1 to TRBJ2-7; the match to TRBD1 covers 7 bases. The V gene end was trimmed by 8 bases and the J gene end by 5 bases; junction bases not matched to a gene: 10. The CDR3 sequence is 13 residues long. CDR1 and CDR2 from the germline V gene are SGHRS and YFSETQ. For the CDR3, the DNA is TGCGCCAGTACCCGACAGGGTTCCCACGAGCAGTACTTC. It codes for CASTRQGSHEQYF.

J is TRBJ1-5 and V is TRBV5-1; 7 bases fit TRBD1. Trimming removed 5 bases from V and 1 base from J; junction bases left unmatched: 9. The germline V gene encodes CDR1 SGHRS and CDR2 YFSETQ. The CDR3 length is 16 residues. The CDR3 loop is CASRPDPGQSNQPQHF. CDR3 in DNA: TGCGCCAGCAGACCGGATCCGGGACAGAGCAATCAGCCCCAGCATTTT.

The CDR3 coding sequence is TGTGCCAGCAGCTTAGGGATAGCGGGAGGACGGACAGATACGCAGTATTTT. It codes for CASSLGIAGGRTDTQYF. This chain connects TRBV11-3 to TRBJ2-3; 10 bases line up with TRBD2. Per the germline V gene, CDR1 is SGHNT and CDR2 is YENEEA. The CDR3 totals 17 residues. The junction had 7 bases not matched to a gene; V was cut back by 1 base and J by 3 bases.

In this sample, this clone turned up once. The chain has TRBV11-3 and TRBJ1-4; D not certain. This CDR3 has 14 residues. Trimming left V 1 base short and J 5 bases short, with 8 bases between. Germline CDR1 is SGHNT and CDR2 is YENEEA. In DNA, the CDR3 is TGTGCCAGCAGCTTAGGGAGGGTGAATGAAAAACTGTTTTTT. Its translation is CASSLGRVNEKLFF.

The chain couples TRBV6-6 to TRBJ1-3; possible D gene TRBD1, 6 bases. Germline V CDR1 and CDR2: MNHNY, SVGAGI (reference sequence). The ends were cut back, 6 bases at V and 3 bases at J, with 12 bases in the middle. This CDR3 is built from 14 residues. The CDR3 sequence: CASRTDRRGNTIYF. As DNA, the CDR3 is TGTGCCAGCAGAACCGACAGGCGTGGAAACACCATATATTTT.

The chain links TRBV29-1 to TRBJ1-2; TRBD1 is a possible D gene (5 bases). From germline, CDR1 is SQVTM and CDR2 ANQGSEA. The length of the CDR3 is 12 residues. Trimming took off 7 bases at V and 4 bases at J, with 13 bases between the two ends. Written as DNA, the CDR3 is TGCAGCGCCTCGGGGGAACGCTATGGCTACACCTTC. Translating it yields CSASGERYGYTF.